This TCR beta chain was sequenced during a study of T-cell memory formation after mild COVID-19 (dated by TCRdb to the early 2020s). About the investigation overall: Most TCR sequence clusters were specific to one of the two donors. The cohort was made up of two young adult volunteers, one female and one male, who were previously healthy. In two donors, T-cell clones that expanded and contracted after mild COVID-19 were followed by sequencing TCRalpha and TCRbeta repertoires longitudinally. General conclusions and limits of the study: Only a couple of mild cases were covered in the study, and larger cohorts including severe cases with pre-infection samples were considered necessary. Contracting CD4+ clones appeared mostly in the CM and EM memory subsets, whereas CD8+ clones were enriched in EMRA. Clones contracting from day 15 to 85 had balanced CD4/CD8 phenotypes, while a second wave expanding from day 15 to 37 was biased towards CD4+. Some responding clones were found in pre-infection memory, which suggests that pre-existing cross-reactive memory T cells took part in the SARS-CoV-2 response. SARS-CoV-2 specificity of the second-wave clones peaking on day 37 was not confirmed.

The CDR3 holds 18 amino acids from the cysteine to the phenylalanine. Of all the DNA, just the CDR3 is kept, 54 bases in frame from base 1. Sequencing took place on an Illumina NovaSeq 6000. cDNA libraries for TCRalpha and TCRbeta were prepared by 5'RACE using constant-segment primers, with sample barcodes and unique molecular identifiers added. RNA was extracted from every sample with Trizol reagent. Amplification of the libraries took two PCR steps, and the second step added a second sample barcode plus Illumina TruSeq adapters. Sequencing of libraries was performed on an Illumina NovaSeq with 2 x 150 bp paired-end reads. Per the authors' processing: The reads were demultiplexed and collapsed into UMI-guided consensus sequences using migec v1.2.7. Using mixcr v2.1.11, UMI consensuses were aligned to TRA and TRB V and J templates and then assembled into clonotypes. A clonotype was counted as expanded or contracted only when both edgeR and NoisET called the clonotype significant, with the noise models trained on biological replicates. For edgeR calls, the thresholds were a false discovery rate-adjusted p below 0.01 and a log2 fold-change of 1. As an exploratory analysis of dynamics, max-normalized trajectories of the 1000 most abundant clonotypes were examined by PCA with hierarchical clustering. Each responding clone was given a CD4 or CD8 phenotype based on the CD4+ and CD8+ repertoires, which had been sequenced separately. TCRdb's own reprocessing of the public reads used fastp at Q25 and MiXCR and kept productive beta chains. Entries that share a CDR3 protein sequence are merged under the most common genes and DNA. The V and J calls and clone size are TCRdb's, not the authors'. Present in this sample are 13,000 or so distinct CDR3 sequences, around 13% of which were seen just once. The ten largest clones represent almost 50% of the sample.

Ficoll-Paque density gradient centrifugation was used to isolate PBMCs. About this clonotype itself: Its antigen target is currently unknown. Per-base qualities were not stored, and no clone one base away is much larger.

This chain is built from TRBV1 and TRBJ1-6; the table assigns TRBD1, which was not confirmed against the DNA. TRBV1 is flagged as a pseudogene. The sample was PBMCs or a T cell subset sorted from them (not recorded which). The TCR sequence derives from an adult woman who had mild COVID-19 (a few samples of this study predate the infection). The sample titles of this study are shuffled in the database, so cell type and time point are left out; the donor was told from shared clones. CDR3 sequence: CTSSQQGSFVGFNSPLHF. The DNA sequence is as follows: TGCACCAGCAGCCAACAGGGATCCTTTGTTGGGTTCAATTCACCCCTCCACTTT.